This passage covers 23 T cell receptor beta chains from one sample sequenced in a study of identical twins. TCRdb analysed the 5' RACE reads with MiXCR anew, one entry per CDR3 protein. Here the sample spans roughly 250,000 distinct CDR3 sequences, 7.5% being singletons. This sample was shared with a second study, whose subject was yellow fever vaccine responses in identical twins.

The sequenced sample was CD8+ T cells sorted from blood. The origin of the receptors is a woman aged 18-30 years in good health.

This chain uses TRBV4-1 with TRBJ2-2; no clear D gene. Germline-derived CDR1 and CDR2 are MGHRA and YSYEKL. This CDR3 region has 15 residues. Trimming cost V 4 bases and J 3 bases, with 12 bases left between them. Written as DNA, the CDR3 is TGCGCCAGCAGCCCCCCTGACGCGTACACCGGGGAGCTGTTTTTT. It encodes CASSPPDAYTGELFF.

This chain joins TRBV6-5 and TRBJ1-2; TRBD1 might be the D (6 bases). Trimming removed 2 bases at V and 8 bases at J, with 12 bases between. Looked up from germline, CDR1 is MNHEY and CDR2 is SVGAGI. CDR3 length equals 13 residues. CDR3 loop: CASSYTHRVGYTF. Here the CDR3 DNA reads TGTGCCAGCAGTTACACCCACAGGGTCGGCTACACCTTC.

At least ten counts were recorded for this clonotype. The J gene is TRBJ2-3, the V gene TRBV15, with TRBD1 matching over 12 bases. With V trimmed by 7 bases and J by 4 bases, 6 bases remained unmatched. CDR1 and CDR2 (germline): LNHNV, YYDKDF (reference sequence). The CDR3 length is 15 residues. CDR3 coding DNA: TGTGCCACCACGCTGGGACAGGGGGCTGCAGATACGCAGTATTTT. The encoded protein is CATTLGQGAADTQYF.

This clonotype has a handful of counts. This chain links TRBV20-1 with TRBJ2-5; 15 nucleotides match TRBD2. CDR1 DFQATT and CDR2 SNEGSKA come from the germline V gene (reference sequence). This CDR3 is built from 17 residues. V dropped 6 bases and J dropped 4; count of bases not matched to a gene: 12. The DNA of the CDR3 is TGCAGTGCCCTCGACGGGACTAGCGGGGGGTCCGTAGAGACCCAGTACTTC. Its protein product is CSALDGTSGGSVETQYF.

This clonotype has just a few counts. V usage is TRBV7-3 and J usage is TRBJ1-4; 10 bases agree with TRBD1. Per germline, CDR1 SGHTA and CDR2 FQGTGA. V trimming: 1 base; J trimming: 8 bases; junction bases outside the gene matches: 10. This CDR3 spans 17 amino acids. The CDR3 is CASSLRPGQGNGEKLFF. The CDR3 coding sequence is TGTGCCAGCAGCTTAAGGCCGGGACAGGGGAATGGGGAAAAACTGTTTTTT.

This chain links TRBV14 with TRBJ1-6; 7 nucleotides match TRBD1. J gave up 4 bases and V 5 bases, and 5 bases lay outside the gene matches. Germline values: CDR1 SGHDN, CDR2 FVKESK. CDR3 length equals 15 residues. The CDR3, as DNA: TGTGCCAGCAGCAAAAGGGGACAGTATAATTCACCCCTCCACTTT. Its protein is CASSKRGQYNSPLHF.

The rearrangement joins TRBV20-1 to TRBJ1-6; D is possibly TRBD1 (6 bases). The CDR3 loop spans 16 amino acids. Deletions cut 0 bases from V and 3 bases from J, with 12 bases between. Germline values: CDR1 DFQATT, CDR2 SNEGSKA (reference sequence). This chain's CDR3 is CSARDRQDYYNSPLHF. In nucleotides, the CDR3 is TGCAGTGCTAGAGACCGACAGGACTACTATAATTCACCCCTCCACTTT.

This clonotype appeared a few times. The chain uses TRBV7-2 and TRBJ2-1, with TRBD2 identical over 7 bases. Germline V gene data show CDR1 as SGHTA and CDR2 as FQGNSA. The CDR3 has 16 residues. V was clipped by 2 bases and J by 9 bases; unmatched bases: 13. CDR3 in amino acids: CASSLQDSAGVGEQFF. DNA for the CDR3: TGTGCCAGCAGCTTACAGGACTCGGCGGGAGTTGGTGAGCAGTTCTTC. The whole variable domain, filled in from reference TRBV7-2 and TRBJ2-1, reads GAGVSQSPSNKVTEKGKDVELRCDPISGHTALYWYRQSLGQGLEFLIYFQGNSAPDKSGLPSDRFSAERTGGSVSTLTIQRTQQEDSAVYLCASSLQDSAGVGEQFFGPGTRLTVL.

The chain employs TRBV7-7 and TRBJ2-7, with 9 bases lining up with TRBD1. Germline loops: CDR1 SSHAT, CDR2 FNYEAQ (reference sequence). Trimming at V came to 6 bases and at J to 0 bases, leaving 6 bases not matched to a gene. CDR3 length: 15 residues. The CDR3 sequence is CASSRGTGTSYEQYF. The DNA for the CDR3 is TGTGCCAGCAGTCGAGGGACAGGGACCTCCTACGAGCAGTACTTC. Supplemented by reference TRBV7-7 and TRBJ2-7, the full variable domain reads GAGVSQSPRYKVTKRGQDVTLRCDPISSHATLYWYQQALGQGPEFLTYFNYEAQPDKSGLPSDRFSAERPEGSISTLTIQRTEQRDSAMYRCASSRGTGTSYEQYFGPGTRLTVT.

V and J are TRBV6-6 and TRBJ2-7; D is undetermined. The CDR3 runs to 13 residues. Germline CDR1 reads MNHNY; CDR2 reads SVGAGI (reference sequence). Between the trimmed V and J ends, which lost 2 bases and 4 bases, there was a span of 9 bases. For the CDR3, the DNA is TGTGCCAGCAGTTACACCGCCGTTTACGAGCAGTACGTC. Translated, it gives CASSYTAVYEQYV.

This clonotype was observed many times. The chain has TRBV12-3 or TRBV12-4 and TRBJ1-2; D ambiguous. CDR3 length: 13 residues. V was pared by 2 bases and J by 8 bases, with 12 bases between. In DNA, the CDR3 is TGTGCCAGCAGTTTAAGCCTCACGGAGGGCTACACCTTC. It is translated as CASSLSLTEGYTF.

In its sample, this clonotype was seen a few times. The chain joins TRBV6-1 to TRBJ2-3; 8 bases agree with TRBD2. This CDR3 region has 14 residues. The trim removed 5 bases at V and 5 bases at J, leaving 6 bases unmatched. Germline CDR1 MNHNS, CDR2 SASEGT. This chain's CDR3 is CASSPRGALDTQYF. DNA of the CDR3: TGTGCCAGCAGTCCGCGGGGGGCCCTAGATACGCAGTATTTT.

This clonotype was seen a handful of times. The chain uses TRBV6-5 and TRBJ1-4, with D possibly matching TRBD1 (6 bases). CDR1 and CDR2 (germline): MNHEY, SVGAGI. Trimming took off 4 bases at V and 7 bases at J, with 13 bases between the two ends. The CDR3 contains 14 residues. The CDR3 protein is CASSLGTSGEKLFF. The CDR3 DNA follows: TGTGCCAGCAGTTTAGGGACATCGGGTGAAAAACTGTTTTTT.

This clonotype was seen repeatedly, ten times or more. In DNA, the CDR3 is TGCAGCGTTGCGGACGGGAACACTGAAGCTTTCTTT. This translates into CSVADGNTEAFF. The chain carries TRBV29-1 and TRBJ1-1; the D is unclear. The V gene lost 4 bases and the J gene lost 1 base, with 7 bases spanning the gap. From germline, CDR1 is SQVTM and CDR2 ANQGSEA. This CDR3 is 12 amino acids long.

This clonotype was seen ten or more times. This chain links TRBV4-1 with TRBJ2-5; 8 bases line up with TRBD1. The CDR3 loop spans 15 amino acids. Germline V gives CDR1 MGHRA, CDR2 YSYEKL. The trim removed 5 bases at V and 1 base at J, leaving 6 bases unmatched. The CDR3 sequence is CASSYRQGSQETQYF. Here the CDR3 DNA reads TGCGCCAGCAGCTATCGACAGGGGTCCCAAGAGACCCAGTACTTC.

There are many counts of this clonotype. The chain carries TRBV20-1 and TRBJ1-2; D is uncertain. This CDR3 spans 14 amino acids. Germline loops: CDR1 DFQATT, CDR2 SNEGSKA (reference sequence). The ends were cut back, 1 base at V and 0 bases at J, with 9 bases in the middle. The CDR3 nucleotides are TGCAGTGCTAGAGTTTGGAGAGCTAACTATGGCTACACCTTC. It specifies CSARVWRANYGYTF.

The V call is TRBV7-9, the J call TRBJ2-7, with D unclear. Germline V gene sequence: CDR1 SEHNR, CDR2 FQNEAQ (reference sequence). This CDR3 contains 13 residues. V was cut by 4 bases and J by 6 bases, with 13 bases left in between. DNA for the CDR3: TGTGCCAGCAGCTCCCCCCTATCGGGCGAGCAGTACGTC. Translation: CASSSPLSGEQYV.

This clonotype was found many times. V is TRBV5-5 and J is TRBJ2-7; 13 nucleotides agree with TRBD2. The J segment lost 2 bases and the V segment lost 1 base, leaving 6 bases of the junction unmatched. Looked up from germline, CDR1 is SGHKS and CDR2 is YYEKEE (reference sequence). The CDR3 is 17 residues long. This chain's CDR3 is CASSLQGTSGTPYEQYF. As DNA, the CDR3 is TGTGCCAGCAGCTTGCAGGGGACTAGCGGGACCCCCTACGAGCAGTACTTC.

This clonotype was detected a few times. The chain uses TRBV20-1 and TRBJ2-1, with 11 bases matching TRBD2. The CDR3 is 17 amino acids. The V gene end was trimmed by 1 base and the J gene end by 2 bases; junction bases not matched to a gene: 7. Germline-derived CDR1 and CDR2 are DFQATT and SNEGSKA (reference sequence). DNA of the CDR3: TGCAGTGCTAGAGCACGACTAGCGGGGCCTCCCTACAATGAGCAGTTCTTC. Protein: CSARARLAGPPYNEQFF.

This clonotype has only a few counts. CDR3 sequence: CASMTVGGPDEQFF. CDR3 in DNA: TGTGCCAGCATGACAGTAGGGGGACCGGATGAGCAGTTCTTC. The chain carries TRBV27 and TRBJ2-1; tentative D call: TRBD1 (6 bases). Trimming removed 7 bases at V and 8 bases at J, with 18 bases between. Germline V gives CDR1 MNHEY, CDR2 SMNVEV (reference sequence). CDR3 length equals 14 residues.

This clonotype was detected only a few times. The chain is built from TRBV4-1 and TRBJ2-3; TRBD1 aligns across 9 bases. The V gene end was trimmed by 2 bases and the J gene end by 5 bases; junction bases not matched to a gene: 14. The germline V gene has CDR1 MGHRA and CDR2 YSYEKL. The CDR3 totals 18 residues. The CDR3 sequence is CASSQSIPGQGVGDTQYF. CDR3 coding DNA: TGCGCCAGCAGCCAATCAATCCCGGGACAGGGAGTGGGAGATACGCAGTATTTT.

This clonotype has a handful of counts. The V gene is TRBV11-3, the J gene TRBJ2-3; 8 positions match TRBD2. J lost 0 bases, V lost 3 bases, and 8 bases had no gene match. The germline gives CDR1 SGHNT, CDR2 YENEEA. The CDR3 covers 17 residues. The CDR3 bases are TGTGCCAGCAGCTTCAGGACTAGCATTCCGAGCACAGATACGCAGTATTTT. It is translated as CASSFRTSIPSTDTQYF.

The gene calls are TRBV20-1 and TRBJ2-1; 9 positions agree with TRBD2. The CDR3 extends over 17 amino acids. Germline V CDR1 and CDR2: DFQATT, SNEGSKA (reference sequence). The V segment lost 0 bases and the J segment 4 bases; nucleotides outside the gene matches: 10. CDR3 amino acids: CSAREAPLAGLYNEQFF. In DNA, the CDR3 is TGCAGTGCTAGAGAAGCCCCGCTAGCGGGACTATACAATGAGCAGTTCTTC.